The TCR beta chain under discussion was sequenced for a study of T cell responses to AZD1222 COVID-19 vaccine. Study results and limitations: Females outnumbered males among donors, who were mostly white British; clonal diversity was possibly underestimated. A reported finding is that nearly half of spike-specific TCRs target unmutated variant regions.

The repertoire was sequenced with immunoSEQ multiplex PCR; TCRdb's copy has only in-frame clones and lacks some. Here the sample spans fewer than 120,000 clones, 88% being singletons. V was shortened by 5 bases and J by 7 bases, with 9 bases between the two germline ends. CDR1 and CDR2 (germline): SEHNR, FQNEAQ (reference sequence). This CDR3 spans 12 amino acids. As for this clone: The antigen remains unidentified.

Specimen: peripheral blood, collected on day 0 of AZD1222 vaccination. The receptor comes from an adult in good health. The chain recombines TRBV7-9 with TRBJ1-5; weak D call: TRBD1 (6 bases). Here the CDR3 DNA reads TGTGCCAGCAGCCTACAGGGACAGCCCCAGCATTTT. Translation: CASSLQGQPQHF.